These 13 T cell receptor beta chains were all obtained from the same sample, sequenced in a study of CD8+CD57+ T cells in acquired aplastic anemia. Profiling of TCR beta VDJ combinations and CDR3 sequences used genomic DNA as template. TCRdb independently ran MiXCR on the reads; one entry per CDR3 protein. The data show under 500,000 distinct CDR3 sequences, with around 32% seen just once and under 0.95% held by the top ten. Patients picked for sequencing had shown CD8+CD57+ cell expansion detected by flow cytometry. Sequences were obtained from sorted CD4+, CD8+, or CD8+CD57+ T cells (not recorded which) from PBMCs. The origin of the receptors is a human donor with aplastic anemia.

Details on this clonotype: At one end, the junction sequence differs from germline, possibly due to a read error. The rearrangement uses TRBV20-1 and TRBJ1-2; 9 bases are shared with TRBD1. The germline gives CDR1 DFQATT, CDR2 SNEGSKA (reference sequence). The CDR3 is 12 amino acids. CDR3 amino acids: CSAGDRDYGYAF. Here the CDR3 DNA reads TGCAGTGCTGGGGACAGGGATTATGGCTACGCCTTC.

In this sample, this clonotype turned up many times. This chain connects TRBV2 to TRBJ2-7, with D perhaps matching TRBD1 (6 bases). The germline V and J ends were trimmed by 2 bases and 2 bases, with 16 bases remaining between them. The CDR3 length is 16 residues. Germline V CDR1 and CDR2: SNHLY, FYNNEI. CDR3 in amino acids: CASSEPQGLPTYEQYF. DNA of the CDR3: TGTGCCAGCAGTGAACCCCAGGGGCTACCTACCTACGAGCAGTACTTC.

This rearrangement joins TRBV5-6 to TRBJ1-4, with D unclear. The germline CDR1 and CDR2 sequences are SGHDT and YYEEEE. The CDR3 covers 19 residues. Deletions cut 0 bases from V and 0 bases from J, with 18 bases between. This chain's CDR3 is CASSLEAGSPIATNEKLFF. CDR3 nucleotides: TGTGCCAGCAGCTTGGAGGCGGGCAGCCCGATTGCAACTAATGAAAAACTGTTTTTT.

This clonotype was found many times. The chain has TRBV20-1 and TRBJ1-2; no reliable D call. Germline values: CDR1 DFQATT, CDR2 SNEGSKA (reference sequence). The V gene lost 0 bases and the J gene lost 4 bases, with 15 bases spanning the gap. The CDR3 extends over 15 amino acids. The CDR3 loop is CSARDDGQAFYGYTF. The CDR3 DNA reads TGCAGTGCTAGAGATGACGGGCAGGCTTTCTATGGCTACACCTTC.

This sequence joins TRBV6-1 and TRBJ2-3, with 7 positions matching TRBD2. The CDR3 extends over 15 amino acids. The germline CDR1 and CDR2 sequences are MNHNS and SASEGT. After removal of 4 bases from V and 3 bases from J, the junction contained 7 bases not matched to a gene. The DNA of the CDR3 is TGTGCCAGCAGTGGTAGCGGGTATAGGACAGATACGCAGTATTTT. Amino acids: CASSGSGYRTDTQYF.

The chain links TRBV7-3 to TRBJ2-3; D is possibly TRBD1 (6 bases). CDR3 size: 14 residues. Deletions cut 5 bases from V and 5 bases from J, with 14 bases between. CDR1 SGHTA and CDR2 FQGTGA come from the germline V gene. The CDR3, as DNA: TGTGCCAGCAGCCCTCGTTGGGGGCTAGATACGCAGTATTTT. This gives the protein CASSPRWGLDTQYF. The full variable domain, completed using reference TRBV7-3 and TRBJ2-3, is GAGVSQTPSNKVTEKGKYVELRCDPISGHTALYWYRQSLGQGPEFLIYFQGTGAADDSGLPNDRFFAVRPEGSVSTLKIQRTERGDSAVYLCASSPRWGLDTQYFGPGTRLTVL.

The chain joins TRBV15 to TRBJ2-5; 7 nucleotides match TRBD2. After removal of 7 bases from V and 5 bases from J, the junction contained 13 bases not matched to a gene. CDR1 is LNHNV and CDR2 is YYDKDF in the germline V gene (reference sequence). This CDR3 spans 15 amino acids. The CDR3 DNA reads TGTGCCACCACTGCGGGAGCCGACCGAGATGAGACCCAGTACTTC. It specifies CATTAGADRDETQYF.

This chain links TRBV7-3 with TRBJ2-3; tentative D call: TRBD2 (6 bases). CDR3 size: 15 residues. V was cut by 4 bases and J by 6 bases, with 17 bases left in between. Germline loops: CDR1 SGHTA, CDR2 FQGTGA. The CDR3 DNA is TGTGCCAGCAGCTGGTCCGCGGGGAGTGTTGATACGCAGTATTTT. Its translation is CASSWSAGSVDTQYF.

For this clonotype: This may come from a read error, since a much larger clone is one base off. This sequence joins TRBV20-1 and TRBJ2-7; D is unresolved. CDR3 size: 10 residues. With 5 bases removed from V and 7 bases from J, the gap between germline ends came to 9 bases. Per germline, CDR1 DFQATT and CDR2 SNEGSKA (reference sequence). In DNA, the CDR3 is TGCAGTGCTTCAGGACGGGAGCAGTACTTC. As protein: CSASGREQYF.

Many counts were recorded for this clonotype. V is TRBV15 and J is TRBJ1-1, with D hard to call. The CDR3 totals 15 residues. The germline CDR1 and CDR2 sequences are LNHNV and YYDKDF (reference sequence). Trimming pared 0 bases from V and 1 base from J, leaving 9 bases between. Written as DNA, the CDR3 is TGTGCCACCAGCAGAGATCTAGCCCCGAACACTGAAGCTTTCTTT. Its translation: CATSRDLAPNTEAFF.

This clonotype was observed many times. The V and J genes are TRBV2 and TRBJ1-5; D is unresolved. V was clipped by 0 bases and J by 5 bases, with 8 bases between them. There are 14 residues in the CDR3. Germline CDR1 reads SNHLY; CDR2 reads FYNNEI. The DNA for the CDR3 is TGTGCCAGCAGTGAAGCGCTAACCTATCAGCCCCAGCATTTT. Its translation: CASSEALTYQPQHF.

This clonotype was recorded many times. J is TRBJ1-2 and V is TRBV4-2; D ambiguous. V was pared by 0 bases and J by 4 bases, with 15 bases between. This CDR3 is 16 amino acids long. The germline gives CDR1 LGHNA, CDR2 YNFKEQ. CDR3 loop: CASSQDQAGSFYGYTF. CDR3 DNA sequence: TGTGCCAGCAGCCAAGATCAGGCAGGATCCTTCTATGGCTACACCTTC.

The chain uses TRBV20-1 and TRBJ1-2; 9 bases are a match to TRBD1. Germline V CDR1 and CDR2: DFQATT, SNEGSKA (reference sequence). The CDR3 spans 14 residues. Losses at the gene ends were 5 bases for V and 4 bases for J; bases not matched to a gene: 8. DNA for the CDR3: TGCAGTGCTCTTTACAGGGGGCTTGGCTATGGCTACACCTTC. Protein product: CSALYRGLGYGYTF.